Presented here are 10 T cell receptor beta chains from one specimen sequenced in a study of T cells after somatic rescue of genetic block. Assay used: immunoSEQ multiplex PCR; TCRdb lists only in-frame clones, some missing. The sample includes 110,000 or so clones, 90% to 95% seen only once; the top ten take roughly 1.5%. Sequencing was carried out using peripheral blood mononuclear cells (PBMCs). The receptor set was obtained from a woman between 18 and 29 years old.

V gene TRBV7-8 combines with J gene TRBJ2-5; the D gene is possibly TRBD2 (5 bases). Per the germline V gene, CDR1 is SGHVS and CDR2 is FQNEAQ. The V end lost 2 bases, the J end lost 3 bases, and 10 bases lay between the germline ends. This CDR3 is 14 amino acids long. In DNA, the CDR3 is TGTGCCAGCAGCTTAAGGTGGCGGGAAGAGACCCAGTACTTC. This codes for CASSLRWREETQYF.

The sample holds one count of this clone. The J gene is TRBJ2-5, the V gene TRBV18; D is unresolved. The CDR3 covers 16 residues. The V and J ends lost 2 bases and 1 base respectively, with 14 bases between them. The germline gives CDR1 KGHSH, CDR2 LQKENI. The CDR3 sequence is CASSPTTYSAQETQYF. The DNA of the CDR3 is TGTGCCAGCTCACCAACGACGTACAGTGCCCAAGAGACCCAGTACTTC.

The rearrangement uses TRBV9 and TRBJ1-3, with D hard to call. The ends were cut back, 5 bases at V and 0 bases at J, with 12 bases in the middle. The CDR3 totals 15 residues. CDR1 is SGDLS, CDR2 YYNGEE, per germline. The chain's CDR3 is CASSGEGLSGNTIYF. In nucleotides, the CDR3 is TGTGCCAGCAGTGGGGAGGGCCTCTCTGGAAACACCATATATTTT.

For the CDR3, the DNA is TGTGCCAGCAGCTTGCGGAGGAACACTGAAGCTTTCTTT. It is translated as CASSLRRNTEAFF. The chain carries TRBV13 and TRBJ1-1, with D unclear. V lost 3 bases, J lost 1 base, and 6 bases lay in between. Germline V lookup: CDR1 PRHDT, CDR2 FYEKMQ (reference sequence). This CDR3 is 13 amino acids long.

The rearrangement joins TRBV19 to TRBJ2-2; weak D call: TRBD2 (5 bases). The V gene's germline CDR1 is LNHDA and CDR2 SQIVND (reference sequence). CDR3 length: 14 amino acids. V lost 10 bases to trimming and J lost 5 bases, with 17 bases between them. As DNA, the CDR3 is TGTGCCACCGGGCGGAAAGGGAGTACCGGGGAGCTGTTTTTT. This translates into CATGRKGSTGELFF.

The V and J genes are TRBV5-1 and TRBJ2-5; 12 bases line up with TRBD2. V was clipped by 4 bases and J by 1 base; unmatched bases: 11. The germline V gene has CDR1 SGHRS and CDR2 YFSETQ. This CDR3 comprises 18 residues. CDR3 sequence (DNA): TGCGCCAGCAGCGCAACATTGACTAGCGGGGGACCCCAAGAGACCCAGTACTTC. Protein: CASSATLTSGGPQETQYF.

This clone is a singleton in its sample. The chain is built from TRBV28 and TRBJ1-2; 7 nucleotides align to TRBD1. Trimming at V came to 8 bases and at J to 8 bases, leaving 8 bases not matched to a gene. The CDR3 runs to 12 residues. Germline CDR1 is MDHEN and CDR2 is SYDVKM. CDR3 in DNA: TGTGCCAGCTCAAAACAGGGGAGAGGCTACACCTTC. This sequence encodes CASSKQGRGYTF.

The chain joins TRBV6-1 to TRBJ1-3; 7 bases align to TRBD1. Germline V gene sequence: CDR1 MNHNS, CDR2 SASEGT. This CDR3 has 13 residues. V lost 11 bases and J lost 4; bases outside the gene matches: 8. The CDR3 region is CAGGQGEGNTIYF. Written as DNA, the CDR3 is TGTGCCGGTGGGCAGGGGGAAGGAAACACCATATATTTT.

The J gene is TRBJ2-1, the V gene TRBV5-4; TRBD1 matches at 8 bases. CDR1 is SGHNT and CDR2 is YYREEE in the germline V gene (reference sequence). This CDR3 region has 16 residues. With V trimmed by 2 bases and J by 0 bases, 4 bases remained unmatched. The DNA for the CDR3 is TGTGCCAGCAGCTTCCCCGGGACAGGCTCCTACAATGAGCAGTTCTTC. This sequence encodes CASSFPGTGSYNEQFF.

This clone has just one count. The chain is built from TRBV5-4 and TRBJ2-2; D possibly corresponds to TRBD2 (6 bases). The V and J ends lost 4 bases and 4 bases respectively, with 17 bases between them. Per germline, CDR1 SGHNT and CDR2 YYREEE (reference sequence). CDR3 length: 16 residues. The CDR3 sequence: CASSGRDGAATGELFF. DNA of the CDR3: TGTGCCAGCAGCGGGCGGGACGGGGCGGCCACCGGGGAGCTGTTTTTT.